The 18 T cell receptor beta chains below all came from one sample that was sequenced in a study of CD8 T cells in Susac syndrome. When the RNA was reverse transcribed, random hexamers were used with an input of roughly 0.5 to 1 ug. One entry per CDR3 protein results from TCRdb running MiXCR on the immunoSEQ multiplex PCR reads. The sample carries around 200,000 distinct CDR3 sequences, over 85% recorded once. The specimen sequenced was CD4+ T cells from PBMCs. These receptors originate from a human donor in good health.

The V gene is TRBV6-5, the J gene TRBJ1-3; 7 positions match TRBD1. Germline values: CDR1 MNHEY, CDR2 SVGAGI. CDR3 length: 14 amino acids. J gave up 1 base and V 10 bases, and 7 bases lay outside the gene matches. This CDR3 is CATAQTGSGNTIYF. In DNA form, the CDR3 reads TGTGCCACCGCCCAGACAGGGTCTGGAAACACCATATATTTT.

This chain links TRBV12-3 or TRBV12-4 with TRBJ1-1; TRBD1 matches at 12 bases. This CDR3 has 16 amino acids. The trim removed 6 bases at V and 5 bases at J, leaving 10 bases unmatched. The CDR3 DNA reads TGTGCCAGCAGCTCCGGGACAGGGGGCTTTGGGACTGAAGCTTTCTTT. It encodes CASSSGTGGFGTEAFF.

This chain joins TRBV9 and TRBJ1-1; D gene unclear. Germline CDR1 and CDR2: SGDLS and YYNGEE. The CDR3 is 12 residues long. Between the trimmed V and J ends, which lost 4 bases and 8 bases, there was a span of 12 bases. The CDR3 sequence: CASSPQHNEAFF. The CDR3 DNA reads TGTGCCAGCAGCCCCCAGCACAACGAAGCTTTCTTT. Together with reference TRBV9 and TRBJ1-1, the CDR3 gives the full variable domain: DSGVTQTPKHLITATGQRVTLRCSPRSGDLSVYWYQQSLDQGLQFLIQYYNGEERAKGNILERFSAQQFPDLHSELNLSSLELGDSALYFCASSPQHNEAFFGQGTRLTVV.

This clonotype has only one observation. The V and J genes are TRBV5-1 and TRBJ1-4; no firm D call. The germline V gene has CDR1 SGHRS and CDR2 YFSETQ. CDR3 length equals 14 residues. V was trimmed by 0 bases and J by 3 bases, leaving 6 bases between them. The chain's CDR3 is CASSLAGANEKLFF. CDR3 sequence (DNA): TGCGCCAGCAGCTTGGCCGGGGCTAATGAAAAACTGTTTTTT.

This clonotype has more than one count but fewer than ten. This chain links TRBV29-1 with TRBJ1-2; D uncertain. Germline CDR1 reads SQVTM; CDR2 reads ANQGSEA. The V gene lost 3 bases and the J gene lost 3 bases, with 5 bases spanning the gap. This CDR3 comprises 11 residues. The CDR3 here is CSVEEYYGYTF. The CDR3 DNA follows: TGCAGCGTTGAGGAGTACTATGGCTACACCTTC.

This CDR3 is CASSYSQGSKETQYF. CDR3 bases: TGTGCCAGCAGTTACTCCCAGGGAAGTAAAGAGACCCAGTACTTC. The chain has TRBV6-6 and TRBJ2-5; D is possibly TRBD1 (5 bases). Germline V CDR1 and CDR2: MNHNY, SVGAGI (reference sequence). V was clipped by 0 bases and J by 3 bases, with 11 bases between them. The CDR3 length is 15 residues.

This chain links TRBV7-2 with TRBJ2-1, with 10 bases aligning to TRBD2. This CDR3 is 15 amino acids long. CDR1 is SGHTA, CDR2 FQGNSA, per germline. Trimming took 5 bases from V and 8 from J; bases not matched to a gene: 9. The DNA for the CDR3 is TGTGCCAGCAGCATAAGGTCTAGCGGGGGCCATGAGCAGTTCTTC. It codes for CASSIRSSGGHEQFF.

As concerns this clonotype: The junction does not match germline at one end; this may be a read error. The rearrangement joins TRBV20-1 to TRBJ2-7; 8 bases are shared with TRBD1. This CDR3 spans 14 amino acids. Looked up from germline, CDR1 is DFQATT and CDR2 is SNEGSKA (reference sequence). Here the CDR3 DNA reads TGCAGTGCAGGGACAGGTCACAGCTCCTACAAGCAGTACTTC. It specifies CSAGTGHSSYKQYF.

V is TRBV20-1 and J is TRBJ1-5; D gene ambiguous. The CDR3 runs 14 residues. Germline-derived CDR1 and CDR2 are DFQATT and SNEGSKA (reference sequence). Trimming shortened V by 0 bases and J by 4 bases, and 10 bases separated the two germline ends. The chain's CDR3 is CSARETEENQPQHF. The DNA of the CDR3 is TGCAGTGCTAGAGAAACCGAAGAGAATCAGCCCCAGCATTTT.

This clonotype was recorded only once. CDR3 region: CASSSNQRNEQFF. CDR3 nucleotide sequence: TGTGCCAGCAGTTCTAACCAGAGAAATGAGCAGTTCTTC. This chain links TRBV5-6 with TRBJ2-1; D is unclear. Germline loops: CDR1 SGHDT, CDR2 YYEEEE. The V end lost 5 bases, the J end lost 7 bases, and 13 bases lay between the germline ends. This CDR3 spans 13 amino acids.

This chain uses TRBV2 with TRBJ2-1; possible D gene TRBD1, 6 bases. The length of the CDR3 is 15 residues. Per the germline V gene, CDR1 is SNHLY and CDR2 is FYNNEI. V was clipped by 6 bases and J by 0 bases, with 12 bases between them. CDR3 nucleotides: TGTGCCAGCAGGGATCAGGGGTACTCCTACAATGAGCAGTTCTTC. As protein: CASRDQGYSYNEQFF.

The CDR3, as DNA: TGTGCCACCAGGGCCGCCCAGGGGGATCAGCCCCAGCATTTT. Translating it yields CATRAAQGDQPQHF. This rearrangement joins TRBV24-1 to TRBJ1-5; TRBD1 agrees at 7 bases. Germline assignment: CDR1 KGHDR and CDR2 SFDVKD. V trimming: 7 bases; J trimming: 5 bases; junction bases outside the gene matches: 7. CDR3 length: 14 amino acids.

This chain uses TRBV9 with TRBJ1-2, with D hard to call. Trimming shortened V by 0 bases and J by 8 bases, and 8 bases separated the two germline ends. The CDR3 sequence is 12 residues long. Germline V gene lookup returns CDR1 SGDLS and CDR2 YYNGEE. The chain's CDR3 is CASSVVGAGYTF. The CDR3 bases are TGTGCCAGCAGCGTAGTTGGAGCCGGCTACACCTTC.

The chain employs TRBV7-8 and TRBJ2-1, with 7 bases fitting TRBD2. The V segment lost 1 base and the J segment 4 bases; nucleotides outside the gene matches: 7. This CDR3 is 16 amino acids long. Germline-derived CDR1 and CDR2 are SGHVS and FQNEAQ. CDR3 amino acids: CASSLERASGYNEQFF. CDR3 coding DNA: TGTGCCAGCAGCTTAGAGAGGGCTAGCGGTTACAATGAGCAGTTCTTC.

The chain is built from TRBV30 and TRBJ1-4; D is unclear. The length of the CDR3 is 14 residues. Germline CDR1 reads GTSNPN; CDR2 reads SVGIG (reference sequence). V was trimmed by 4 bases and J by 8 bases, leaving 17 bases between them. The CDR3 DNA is TGTGCCTGGACCTTGGGAGGTATTGGGGAAAAACTGTTTTTT. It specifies CAWTLGGIGEKLFF.

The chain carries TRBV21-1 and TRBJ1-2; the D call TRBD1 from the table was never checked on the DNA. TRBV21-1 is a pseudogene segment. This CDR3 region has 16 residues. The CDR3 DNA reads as TGTGCCAGCAGCGGCACGGGACAGGCGATTAACTATGGCTACACCTTC. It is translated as CASSGTGQAINYGYTF.

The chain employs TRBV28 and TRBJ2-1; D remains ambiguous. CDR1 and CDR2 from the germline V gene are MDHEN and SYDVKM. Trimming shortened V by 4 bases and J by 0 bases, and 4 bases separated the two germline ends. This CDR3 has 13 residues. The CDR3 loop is CASSYSSYNEQFF. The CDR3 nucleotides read TGTGCCAGCAGTTACAGCTCCTACAATGAGCAGTTCTTC.

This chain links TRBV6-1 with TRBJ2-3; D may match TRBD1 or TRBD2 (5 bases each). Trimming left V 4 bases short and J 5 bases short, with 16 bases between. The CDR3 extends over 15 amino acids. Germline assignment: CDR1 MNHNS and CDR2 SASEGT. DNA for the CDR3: TGTGCCAGCAGTGGAAGTTGGGGGAAAGAAGATACGCAGTATTTT. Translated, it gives CASSGSWGKEDTQYF.